This T cell receptor (beta chain) originates from a study of T cell repertoires in cytomegalovirus infection. At the level of the study: Carrying CMV and the relevant HLA type showed in public TCR beta signatures. Study-wide findings and caveats: HLA-C-restricted TCR beta clonotypes specific for CMV led the ex vivo response. Pooled public TCR beta family frequency picked out CMV carriers with the relevant HLA.

TCRdb fed the reads into MiXCR, producing one record per CDR3 protein. The data hold approximately 71,000 distinct CDR3 sequences, with 3% to 4.5% observed a single time. This CDR3 has 16 amino acids. Germline CDR1 and CDR2: SGHTA and FQGNSA. The V segment lost 1 base and the J segment 0 bases; nucleotides outside the gene matches: 3. This clonotype was observed at least ten times. Its specificity is unknown. Sequences were obtained from PBMCs. V gene TRBV7-2 combines with J gene TRBJ2-1; 7 nucleotides align to TRBD1. The receptor was derived from a human donor in good health (CMV status not recorded). Some clones in this sample may be carry-over from other donors' samples. This chain's CDR3 is CASSLVGGGSYNEQFF. The CDR3 DNA is TGTGCCAGCAGCTTAGTAGGGGGCGGCTCCTACAATGAGCAGTTCTTC.